Shown below are 11 T cell receptor beta chains from a single sample sequenced in a study of blood T cell repertoires in COVID-19. Method: immunoSEQ multiplex PCR; TCRdb's copy keeps in-frame clones and lacks some. The profile shows around 260,000 clones, approximately 87% of them singletons. Material: peripheral blood. The receptors come from a man between 60 and 70 years old who had recovered from COVID-19.

This clone was seen a single time. J is TRBJ1-1 and V is TRBV28; maybe TRBD1 (5 bases). The V end was cut by 3 bases, the J end by 0 bases, with 8 bases between. Germline V gives CDR1 MDHEN, CDR2 SYDVKM. There are 14 residues in the CDR3. This CDR3 reads CASSFGGMNTEAFF. CDR3 bases: TGTGCCAGCAGTTTCGGGGGAATGAACACTGAAGCTTTCTTT.

The CDR3 nucleotides read TGTGCCAGCAGTAGCCCAACCGTCGGTGCCTACAATGAGCAGTTCTTC. It yields the protein CASSSPTVGAYNEQFF. The chain employs TRBV6-6 and TRBJ2-1; D remains unclear. CDR1 MNHNY and CDR2 SVGAGI come from the germline V gene (reference sequence). This CDR3 is built from 16 residues. Trimming took 5 bases from V and 2 from J, leaving 16 bases between them.

The sample holds many counts of this clone. This chain links TRBV18 with TRBJ1-6, with D tentatively TRBD1 (6 bases). Germline loops: CDR1 KGHSH, CDR2 LQKENI. V lost 5 bases, J lost 7 bases, and 12 bases lay in between. This CDR3 region has 14 residues. The CDR3 DNA is TGTGCCAGCTCAAACGACAGGCTAAATTCACCCCTCCACTTT. Encoded protein: CASSNDRLNSPLHF.

The chain is built from TRBV5-1 and TRBJ1-3, with D unclear. The CDR3 is 15 residues long. The ends were cut back, 5 bases at V and 0 bases at J, with 12 bases in the middle. Germline V gene sequence: CDR1 SGHRS, CDR2 YFSETQ. In DNA, the CDR3 is TGCGCCAGCAGGCGCGGACTGGACTCTGGAAACACCATATATTTT. This gives the protein CASRRGLDSGNTIYF.

The rearrangement joins TRBV25-1 to TRBJ2-5, with a tentative D call TRBD2 (7 bases). Per the germline V gene, CDR1 is MGHDK and CDR2 is SYGVNS. V shed 5 bases and J shed 5 bases, with 18 bases lying between them. The CDR3 runs 15 residues. The CDR3 DNA follows: TGTGCCAGCAGTCCCCAGGGGAGGGTCCGGGAGACCCAGTACTTC. Translating it yields CASSPQGRVRETQYF. The whole variable domain, remainder taken from reference TRBV25-1 and TRBJ2-5, is EADIYQTPRYLVIGTGKKITLECSQTMGHDKMYWYQQDPGMELHLIHYSYGVNSTEKGDLSSESTVSRIRTEHFPLTLESARPSHTSQYLCASSPQGRVRETQYFGPGTRLLVL.

J is TRBJ2-7 and V is TRBV30; D is unresolved. Between the trimmed V and J ends, which lost 0 bases and 3 bases, there was a span of 9 bases. Germline V gives CDR1 GTSNPN, CDR2 SVGIG (reference sequence). The CDR3 runs to 13 residues. The CDR3 sequence: CAWSVPNGYEQYF. CDR3 sequence (DNA): TGTGCCTGGAGTGTACCAAACGGCTACGAGCAGTACTTC.

The rearrangement links TRBV5-5 to TRBJ1-2, with a possible D match to TRBD1 (5 bases). The V gene's germline CDR1 is SGHKS and CDR2 YYEKEE (reference sequence). The CDR3 extends over 17 amino acids. V was cut by 5 bases and J by 6 bases, with 26 bases left in between. Written as DNA, the CDR3 is TGTGCCAGCAGTAAAACTACGGGGACCGGGAGTGCCGATGGCTACACCTTC. Translating it yields CASSKTTGTGSADGYTF.

The rearrangement links TRBV2 to TRBJ2-7; 9 positions agree with TRBD2. Germline CDR1 is SNHLY and CDR2 is FYNNEI. This CDR3 contains 16 residues. The V segment lost 7 bases and the J segment 0 bases; nucleotides outside the gene matches: 10. The CDR3 protein is CASNPGTSLTSYEQYF. Written as DNA, the CDR3 is TGTGCCAGCAATCCCGGGACTAGCCTAACCTCCTACGAGCAGTACTTC.

In its sample, this clone was seen a few times. The V and J genes are TRBV5-1 and TRBJ1-5; 7 bases align to TRBD1. This CDR3 is 14 amino acids long. V was pared by 0 bases and J by 5 bases, with 2 bases of the junction left unmatched. Germline values: CDR1 SGHRS, CDR2 YFSETQ. Here the CDR3 reads CASSLGQGDQPQHF. The CDR3 DNA sequence: TGCGCCAGCAGCTTGGGACAGGGCGATCAGCCCCAGCATTTT. The full variable domain, with the rest looked up from reference TRBV5-1 and TRBJ1-5, is KAGVTQTPRYLIKTRGQQVTLSCSPISGHRSVSWYQQTPGQGLQFLFEYFSETQRNKGNFPGRFSGRQFSNSRSEMNVSTLELGDSALYLCASSLGQGDQPQHFGDGTRLSIL.

This clone was seen just once. The chain carries TRBV28 and TRBJ1-5, with D tentatively TRBD1 (5 bases). This CDR3 region has 15 residues. V lost 2 bases to trimming and J lost 6 bases, with 14 bases between them. From germline, CDR1 is MDHEN and CDR2 SYDVKM. This chain's CDR3 is CASSLLQQGSQPQHF. The CDR3 nucleotides read TGTGCCAGCAGTTTACTTCAGCAGGGAAGTCAGCCCCAGCATTTT. The variable domain in full, completed from reference TRBV28 and TRBJ1-5, reads DVKVTQSSRYLVKRTGEKVFLECVQDMDHENMFWYRQDPGLGLRLIYFSYDVKMKEKGDIPEGYSVSREKKERFSLILESASTNQTSMYLCASSLLQQGSQPQHFGDGTRLSIL.

The J gene is TRBJ2-1, the V gene TRBV30; no clear D. Germline V gene data show CDR1 as GTSNPN and CDR2 as SVGIG (reference sequence). This CDR3 region has 14 residues. Trimming removed 4 bases from V and 5 bases from J, with 15 bases in between. The CDR3 here is CAWTGLPPNNEQFF. The CDR3 DNA sequence: TGTGCCTGGACAGGCCTGCCCCCTAACAATGAGCAGTTCTTC.